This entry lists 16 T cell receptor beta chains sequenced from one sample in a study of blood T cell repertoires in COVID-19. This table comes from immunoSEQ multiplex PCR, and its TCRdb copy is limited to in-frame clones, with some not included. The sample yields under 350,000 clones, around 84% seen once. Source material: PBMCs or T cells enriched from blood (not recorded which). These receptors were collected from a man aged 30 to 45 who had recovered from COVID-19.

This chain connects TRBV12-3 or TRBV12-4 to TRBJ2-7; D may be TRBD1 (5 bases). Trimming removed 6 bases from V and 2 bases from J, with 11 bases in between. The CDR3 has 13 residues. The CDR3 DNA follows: TGTGCCAGCAGGCTAGGGGCAACCTACGAGCAGTACTTC. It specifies CASRLGATYEQYF.

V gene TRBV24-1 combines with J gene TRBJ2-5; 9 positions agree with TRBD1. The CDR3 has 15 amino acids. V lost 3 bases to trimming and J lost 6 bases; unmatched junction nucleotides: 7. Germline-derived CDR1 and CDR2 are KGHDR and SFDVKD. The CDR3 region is CATSDAGTGPKTQYF. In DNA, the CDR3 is TGTGCCACCAGTGATGCCGGGACAGGGCCGAAGACCCAGTACTTC.

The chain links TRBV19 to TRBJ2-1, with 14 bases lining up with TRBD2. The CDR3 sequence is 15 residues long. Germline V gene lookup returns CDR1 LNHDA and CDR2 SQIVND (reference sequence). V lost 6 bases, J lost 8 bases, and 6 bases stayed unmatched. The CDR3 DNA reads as TGTGCCAGTAGGGAGGGACTAGCGGGAGTGGATGAGCAGTTCTTC. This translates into CASREGLAGVDEQFF.

CDR3 sequence (DNA): TGTGCCTGGAGTGCCTCGGACAGCCAGCCCCAGCATTTT. Translation: CAWSASDSQPQHF. The chain employs TRBV30 and TRBJ1-5; TRBD1 is a possible D gene (6 bases). Germline CDR1 reads GTSNPN; CDR2 reads SVGIG (reference sequence). V lost 1 base, J lost 7 bases, and 11 bases lay in between. CDR3 length: 13 residues. The whole variable domain, filled in from reference TRBV30 and TRBJ1-5, reads SQTIHQWPATLVQPVGSPLSLECTVEGTSNPNLYWYRQAAGRGLQLLFYSVGIGQISSEVPQNLSASRPQDRQFILSSKKLLLSDSGFYLCAWSASDSQPQHFGDGTRLSIL.

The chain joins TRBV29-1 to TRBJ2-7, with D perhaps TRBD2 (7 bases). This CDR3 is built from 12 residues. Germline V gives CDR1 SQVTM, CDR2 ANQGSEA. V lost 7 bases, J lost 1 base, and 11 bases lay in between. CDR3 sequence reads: CSGGGGSYEQYF. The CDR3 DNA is TGCAGCGGAGGGGGGGGATCCTACGAGCAGTACTTC.

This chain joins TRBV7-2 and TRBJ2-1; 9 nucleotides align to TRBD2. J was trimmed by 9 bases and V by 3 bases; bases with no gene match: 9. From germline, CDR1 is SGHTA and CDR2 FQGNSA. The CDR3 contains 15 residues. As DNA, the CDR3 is TGTGCCAGCAGCTTCGGGCTAGCGGGATTGGCTGAGCAGTTCTTC. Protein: CASSFGLAGLAEQFF.

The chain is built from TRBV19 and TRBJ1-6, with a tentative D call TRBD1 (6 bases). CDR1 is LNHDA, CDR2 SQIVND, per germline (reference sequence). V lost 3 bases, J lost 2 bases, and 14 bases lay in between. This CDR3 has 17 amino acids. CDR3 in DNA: TGTGCCAGTAGTATCCCGACACAGGGTGCCTATAATTCACCCCTCCACTTT. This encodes CASSIPTQGAYNSPLHF.

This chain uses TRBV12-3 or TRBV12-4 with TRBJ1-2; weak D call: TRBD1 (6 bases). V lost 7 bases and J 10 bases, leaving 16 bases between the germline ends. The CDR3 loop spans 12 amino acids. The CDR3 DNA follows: TGTGCCAGCACGGGGCAGGGGTACGACTACACCTTC. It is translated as CASTGQGYDYTF.

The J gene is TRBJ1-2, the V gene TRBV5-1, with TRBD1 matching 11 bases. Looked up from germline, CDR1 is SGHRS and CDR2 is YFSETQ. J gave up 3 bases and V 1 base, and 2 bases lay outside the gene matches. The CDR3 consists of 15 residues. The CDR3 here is CASSLRGQGDYGYTF. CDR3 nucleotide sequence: TGCGCCAGCAGCTTGAGGGGACAGGGGGACTATGGCTACACCTTC. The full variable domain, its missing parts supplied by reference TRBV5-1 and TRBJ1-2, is KAGVTQTPRYLIKTRGQQVTLSCSPISGHRSVSWYQQTPGQGLQFLFEYFSETQRNKGNFPGRFSGRQFSNSRSEMNVSTLELGDSALYLCASSLRGQGDYGYTFGSGTRLTVV.

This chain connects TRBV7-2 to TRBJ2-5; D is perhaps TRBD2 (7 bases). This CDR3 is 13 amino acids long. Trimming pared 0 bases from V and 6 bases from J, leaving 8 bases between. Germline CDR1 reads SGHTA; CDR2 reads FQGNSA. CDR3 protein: CASSLAGGQTQYF. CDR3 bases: TGTGCCAGCAGCTTAGCGGGGGGGCAGACCCAGTACTTC.

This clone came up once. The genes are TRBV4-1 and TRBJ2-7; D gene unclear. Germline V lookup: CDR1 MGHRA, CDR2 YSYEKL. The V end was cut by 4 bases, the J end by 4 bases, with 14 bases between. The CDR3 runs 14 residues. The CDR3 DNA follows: TGCGCCAGCAGCCCTCCTGGCGGATATTACGAGCAGTACTTC. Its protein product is CASSPPGGYYEQYF.

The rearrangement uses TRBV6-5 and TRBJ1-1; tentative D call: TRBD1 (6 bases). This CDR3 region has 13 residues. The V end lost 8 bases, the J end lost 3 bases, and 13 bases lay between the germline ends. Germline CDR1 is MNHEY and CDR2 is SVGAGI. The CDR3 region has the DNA TGTGCCAGCGGGGAACAGGGTGACACTGAAGCTTTCTTT. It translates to CASGEQGDTEAFF.

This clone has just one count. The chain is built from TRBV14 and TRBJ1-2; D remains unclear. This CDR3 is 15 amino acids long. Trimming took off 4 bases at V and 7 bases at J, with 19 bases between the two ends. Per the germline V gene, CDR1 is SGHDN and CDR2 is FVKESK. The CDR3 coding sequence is TGTGCCAGCAGCCGCGGCGGCCTAACGGGAGGTGGCTACACCTTC. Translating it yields CASSRGGLTGGGYTF.

The CDR3 is CASSQEWLVGLAAEQFF. The CDR3 nucleotides read TGTGCCAGCAGCCAAGAGTGGCTAGTCGGCCTAGCTGCTGAGCAGTTCTTC. The rearrangement joins TRBV14 to TRBJ2-1; D perhaps matches TRBD2 (5 bases). The germline CDR1 and CDR2 sequences are SGHDN and FVKESK. This CDR3 has 17 amino acids. V was pared by 0 bases and J by 9 bases, with 21 bases between.

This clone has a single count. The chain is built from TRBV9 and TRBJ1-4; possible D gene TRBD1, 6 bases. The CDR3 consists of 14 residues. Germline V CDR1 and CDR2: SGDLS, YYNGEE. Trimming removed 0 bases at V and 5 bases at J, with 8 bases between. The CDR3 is CASSVDGTNEKLFF. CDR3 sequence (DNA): TGTGCCAGCAGCGTAGATGGGACAAATGAAAAACTGTTTTTT.

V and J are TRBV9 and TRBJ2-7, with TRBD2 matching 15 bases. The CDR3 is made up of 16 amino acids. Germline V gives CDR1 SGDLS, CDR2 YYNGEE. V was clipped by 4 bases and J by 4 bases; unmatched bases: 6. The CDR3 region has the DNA TGTGCCAGCAGCCCTGGACTAGCGGGAGGGCCTTACGAGCAGTACTTC. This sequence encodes CASSPGLAGGPYEQYF.